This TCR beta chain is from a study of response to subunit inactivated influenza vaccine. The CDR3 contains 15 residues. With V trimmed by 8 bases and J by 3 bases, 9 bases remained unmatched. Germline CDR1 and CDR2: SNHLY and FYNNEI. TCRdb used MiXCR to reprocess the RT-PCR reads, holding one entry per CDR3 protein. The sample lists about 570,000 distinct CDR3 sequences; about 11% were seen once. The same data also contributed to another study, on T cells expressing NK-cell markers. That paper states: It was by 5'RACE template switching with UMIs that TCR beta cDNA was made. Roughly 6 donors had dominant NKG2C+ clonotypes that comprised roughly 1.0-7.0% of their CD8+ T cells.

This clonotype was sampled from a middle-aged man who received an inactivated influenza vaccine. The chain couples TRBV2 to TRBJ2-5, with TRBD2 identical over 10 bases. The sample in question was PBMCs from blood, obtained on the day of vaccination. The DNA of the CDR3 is TGTGCCAGCCTCCTAAGGGGGACTAGCGAAGAGACCCAGTACTTC. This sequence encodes CASLLRGTSEETQYF.